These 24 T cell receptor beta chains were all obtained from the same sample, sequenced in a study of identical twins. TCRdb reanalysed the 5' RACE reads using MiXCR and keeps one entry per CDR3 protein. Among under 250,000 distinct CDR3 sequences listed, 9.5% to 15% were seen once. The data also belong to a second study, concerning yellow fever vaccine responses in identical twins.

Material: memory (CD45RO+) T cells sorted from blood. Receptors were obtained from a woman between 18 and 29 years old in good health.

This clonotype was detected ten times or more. The chain's CDR3 is CASSPRTGGELFF. The CDR3 coding sequence is TGTGCCAGCAGCCCACGGACGGGCGGGGAGCTGTTTTTT. This sequence joins TRBV5-6 and TRBJ2-2; D remains ambiguous. Germline-derived CDR1 and CDR2 are SGHDT and YYEEEE. V lost 4 bases and J lost 7, with 11 bases in between. There are 13 residues in the CDR3.

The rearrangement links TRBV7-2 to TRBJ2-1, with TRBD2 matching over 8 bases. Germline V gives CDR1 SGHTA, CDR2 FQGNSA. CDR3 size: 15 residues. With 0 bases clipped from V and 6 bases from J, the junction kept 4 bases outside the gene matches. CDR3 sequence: CASSLAAGGLNEQFF. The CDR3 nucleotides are TGTGCCAGCAGCTTAGCGGCGGGGGGCCTCAATGAGCAGTTCTTC.

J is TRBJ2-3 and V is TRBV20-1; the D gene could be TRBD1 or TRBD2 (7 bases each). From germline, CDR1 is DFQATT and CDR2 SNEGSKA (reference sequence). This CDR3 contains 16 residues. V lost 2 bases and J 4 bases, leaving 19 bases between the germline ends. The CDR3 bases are TGCAGTGCTAGAAGCGGGGACAGCCGAAACCCAGATACGCAGTATTTT. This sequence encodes CSARSGDSRNPDTQYF.

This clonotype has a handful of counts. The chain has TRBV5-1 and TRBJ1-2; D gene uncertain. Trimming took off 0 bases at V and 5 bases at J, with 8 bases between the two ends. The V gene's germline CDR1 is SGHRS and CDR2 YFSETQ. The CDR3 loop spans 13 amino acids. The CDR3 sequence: CASSLDGDYGYTF. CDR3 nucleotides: TGCGCCAGCAGCTTGGATGGGGATTATGGCTACACCTTC.

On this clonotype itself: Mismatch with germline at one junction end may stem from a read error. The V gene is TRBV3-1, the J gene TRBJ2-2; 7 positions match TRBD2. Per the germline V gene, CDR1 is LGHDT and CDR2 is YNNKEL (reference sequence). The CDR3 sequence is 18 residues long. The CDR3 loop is CTSSQTSRAGSNTGELFF. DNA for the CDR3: TGTACCAGCAGCCAGACCTCCCGAGCGGGGTCGAACACCGGGGAGCTGTTTTTT.

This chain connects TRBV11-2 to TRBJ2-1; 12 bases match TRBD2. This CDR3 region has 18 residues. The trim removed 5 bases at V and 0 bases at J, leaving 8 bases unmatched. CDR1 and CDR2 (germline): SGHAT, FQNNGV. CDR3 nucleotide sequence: TGTGCCAGCAGCAAACTAGCGGGGGGCGGGAGCTCCTACAATGAGCAGTTCTTC. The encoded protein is CASSKLAGGGSSYNEQFF.

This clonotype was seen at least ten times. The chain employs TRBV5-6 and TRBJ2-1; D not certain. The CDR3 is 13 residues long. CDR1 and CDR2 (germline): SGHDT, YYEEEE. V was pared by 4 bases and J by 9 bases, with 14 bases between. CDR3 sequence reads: CASSPAARAEQFF. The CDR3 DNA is TGTGCCAGCAGCCCTGCCGCGAGAGCTGAGCAGTTCTTC.

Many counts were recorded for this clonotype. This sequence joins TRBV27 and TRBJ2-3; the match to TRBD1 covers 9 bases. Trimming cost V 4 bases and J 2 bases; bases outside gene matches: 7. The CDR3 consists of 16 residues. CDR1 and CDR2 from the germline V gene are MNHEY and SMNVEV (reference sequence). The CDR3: CASSSPGQGITDTQYF. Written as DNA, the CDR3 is TGTGCCAGCAGTTCTCCGGGACAGGGTATCACAGATACGCAGTATTTT.

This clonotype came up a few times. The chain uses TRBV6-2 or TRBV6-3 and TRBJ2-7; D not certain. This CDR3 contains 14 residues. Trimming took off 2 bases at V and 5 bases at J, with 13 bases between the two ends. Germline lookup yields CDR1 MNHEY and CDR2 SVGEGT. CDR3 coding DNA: TGTGCCAGCAGTTACCCGAAACGCGCCGACGAGCAGTACTTC. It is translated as CASSYPKRADEQYF.

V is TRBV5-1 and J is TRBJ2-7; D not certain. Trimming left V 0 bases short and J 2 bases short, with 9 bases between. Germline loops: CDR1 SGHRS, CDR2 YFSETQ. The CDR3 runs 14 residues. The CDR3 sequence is CASSLETTTYEQYF. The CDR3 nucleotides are TGCGCCAGCAGCTTGGAAACAACTACCTACGAGCAGTACTTC.

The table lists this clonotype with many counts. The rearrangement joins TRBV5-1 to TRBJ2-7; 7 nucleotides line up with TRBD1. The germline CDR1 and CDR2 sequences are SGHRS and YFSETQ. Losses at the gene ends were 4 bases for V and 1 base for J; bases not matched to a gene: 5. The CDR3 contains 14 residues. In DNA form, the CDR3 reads TGCGCCAGCAGCAGGGACAGCGCATCCTACGAGCAGTACTTC. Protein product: CASSRDSASYEQYF.

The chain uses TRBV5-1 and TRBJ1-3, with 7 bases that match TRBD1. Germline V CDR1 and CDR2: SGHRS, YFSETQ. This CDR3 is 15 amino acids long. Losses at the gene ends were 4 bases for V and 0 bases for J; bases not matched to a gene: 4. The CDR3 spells CASSAGQFSGNTIYF. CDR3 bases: TGCGCCAGCAGCGCGGGACAGTTCTCTGGAAACACCATATATTTT.

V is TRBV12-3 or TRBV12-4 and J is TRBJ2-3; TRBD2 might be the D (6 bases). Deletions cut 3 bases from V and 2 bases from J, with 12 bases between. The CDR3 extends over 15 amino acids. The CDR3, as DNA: TGTGCCAGCAGTTTGTTAGCGGCAATCACAGATACGCAGTATTTT. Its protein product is CASSLLAAITDTQYF.

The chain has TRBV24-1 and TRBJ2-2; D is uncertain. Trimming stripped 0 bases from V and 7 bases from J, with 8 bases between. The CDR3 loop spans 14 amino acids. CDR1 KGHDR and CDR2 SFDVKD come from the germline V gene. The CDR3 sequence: CATSDLTPDGELFF. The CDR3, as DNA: TGTGCCACCAGTGATTTGACCCCTGACGGGGAGCTGTTTTTT.

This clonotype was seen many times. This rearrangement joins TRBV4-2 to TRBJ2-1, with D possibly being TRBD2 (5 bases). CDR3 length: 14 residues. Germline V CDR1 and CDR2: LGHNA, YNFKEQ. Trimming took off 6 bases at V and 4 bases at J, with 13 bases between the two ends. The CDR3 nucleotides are TGTGCCAGCAGGGAGCGGATTGGTTACAATGAGCAGTTCTTC. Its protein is CASRERIGYNEQFF.

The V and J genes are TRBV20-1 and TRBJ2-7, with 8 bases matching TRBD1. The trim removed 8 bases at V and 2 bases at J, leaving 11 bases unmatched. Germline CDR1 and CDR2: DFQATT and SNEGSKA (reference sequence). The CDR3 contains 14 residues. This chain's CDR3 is CSPRRGQAPYEQYF. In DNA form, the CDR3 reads TGCAGTCCGAGGCGGGGACAGGCACCCTACGAGCAGTACTTC.

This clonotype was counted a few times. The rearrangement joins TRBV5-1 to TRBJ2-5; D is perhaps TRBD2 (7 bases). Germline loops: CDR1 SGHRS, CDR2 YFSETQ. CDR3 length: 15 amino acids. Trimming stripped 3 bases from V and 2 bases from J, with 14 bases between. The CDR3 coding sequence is TGCGCCAGCAGCTCCCCGAAGGGGGGGCAAGAGACCCAGTACTTC. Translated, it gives CASSSPKGGQETQYF.

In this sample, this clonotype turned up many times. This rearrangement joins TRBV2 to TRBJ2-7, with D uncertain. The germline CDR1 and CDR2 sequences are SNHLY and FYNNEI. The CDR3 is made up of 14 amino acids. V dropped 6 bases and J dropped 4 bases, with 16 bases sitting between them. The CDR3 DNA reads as TGTGCCAGCAGAAACCGACCCCAGCAGTACGAGCAGTACTTC. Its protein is CASRNRPQQYEQYF.

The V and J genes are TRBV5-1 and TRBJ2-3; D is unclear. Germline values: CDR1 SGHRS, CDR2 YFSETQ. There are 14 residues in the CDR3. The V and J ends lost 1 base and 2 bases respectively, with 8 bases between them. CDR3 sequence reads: CASSLSDLTDTQYF. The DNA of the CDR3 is TGCGCCAGCAGCTTGTCGGACCTCACAGATACGCAGTATTTT.

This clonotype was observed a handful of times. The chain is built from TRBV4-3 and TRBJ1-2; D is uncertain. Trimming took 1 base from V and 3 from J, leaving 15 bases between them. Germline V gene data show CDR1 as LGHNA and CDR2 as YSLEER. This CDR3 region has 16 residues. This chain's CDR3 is CASSQALTMRDYGYTF. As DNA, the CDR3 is TGCGCCAGCAGCCAAGCCCTCACCATGAGGGACTATGGCTACACCTTC.

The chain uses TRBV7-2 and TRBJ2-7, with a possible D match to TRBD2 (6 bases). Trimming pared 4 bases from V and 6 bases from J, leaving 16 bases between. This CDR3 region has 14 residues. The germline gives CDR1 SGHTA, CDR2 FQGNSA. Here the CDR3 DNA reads TGTGCCAGCAGCTGGGACTTTCAAATGTTCGAGCAGTACTTC. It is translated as CASSWDFQMFEQYF.

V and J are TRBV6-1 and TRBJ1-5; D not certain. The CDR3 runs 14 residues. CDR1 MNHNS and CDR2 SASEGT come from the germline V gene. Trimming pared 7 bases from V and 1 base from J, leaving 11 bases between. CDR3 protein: CASTAQTSNQPQHF. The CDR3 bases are TGTGCCAGCACCGCACAGACGAGCAATCAGCCCCAGCATTTT.

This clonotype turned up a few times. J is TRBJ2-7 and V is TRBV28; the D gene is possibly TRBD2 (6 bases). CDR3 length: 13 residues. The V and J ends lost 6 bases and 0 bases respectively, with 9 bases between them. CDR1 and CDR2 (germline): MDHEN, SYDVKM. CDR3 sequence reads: CASRGGTSYEQYF. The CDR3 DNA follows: TGTGCCAGCAGGGGCGGGACCTCCTACGAGCAGTACTTC.

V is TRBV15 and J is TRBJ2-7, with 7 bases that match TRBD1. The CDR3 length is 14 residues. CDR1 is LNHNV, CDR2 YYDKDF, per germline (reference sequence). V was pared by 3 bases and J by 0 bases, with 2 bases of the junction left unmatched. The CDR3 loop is CATSSRDSSYEQYF. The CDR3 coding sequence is TGTGCCACCAGCAGCCGGGACAGCTCCTACGAGCAGTACTTC.